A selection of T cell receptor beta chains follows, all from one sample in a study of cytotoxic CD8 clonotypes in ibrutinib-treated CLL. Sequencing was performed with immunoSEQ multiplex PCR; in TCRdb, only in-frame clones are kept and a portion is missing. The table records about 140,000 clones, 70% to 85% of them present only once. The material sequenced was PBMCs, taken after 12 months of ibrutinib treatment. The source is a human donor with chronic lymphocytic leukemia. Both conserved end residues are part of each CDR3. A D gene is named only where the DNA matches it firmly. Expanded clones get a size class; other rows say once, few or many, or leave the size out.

cdr3_aa: CASSASGGTTDTQYF; cdr3_nt: TGTGCCAGCAGCGCTAGCGGGGGAACCACAGATACGCAGTATTTT; v_call: TRBV11-2; d_call: TRBD2; clone_size: NA; j_call: TRBJ2-3
cdr3_aa: CASSPRQVSNQPQHF; cdr3_nt: TGTGCCAGCAGCCCGCGACAGGTTAGCAATCAGCCCCAGCATTTT; v_call: TRBV7-2; d_call: NA; clone_size: NA; j_call: TRBJ1-5
cdr3_aa: CASDPSGANYGYTF; cdr3_nt: TGTGCCAGCGATCCCTCCGGAGCTAACTATGGCTACACCTTC; v_call: TRBV9; d_call: NA; clone_size: NA; j_call: TRBJ1-2
cdr3_aa: CASSHGWTSGTGELFF; cdr3_nt: TGCGCCAGCAGCCACGGCTGGACTAGCGGCACCGGGGAGCTGTTTTTT; v_call: TRBV4-1; d_call: TRBD2; clone_size: NA; j_call: TRBJ2-2
cdr3_aa: CASSPGLAVDTQYF; cdr3_nt: TGCGCCAGCAGCCCGGGACTAGCGGTGGATACGCAGTATTTT; v_call: TRBV4-1; d_call: TRBD2; clone_size: NA; j_call: TRBJ2-3
cdr3_aa: CASGQGKSGNTIYF; cdr3_nt: TGTGCCAGTGGACAGGGAAAATCTGGAAACACCATATATTTT; v_call: TRBV2; d_call: TRBD1; clone_size: NA; j_call: TRBJ1-3
cdr3_aa: CASSAQRQDTQYF; cdr3_nt: TGTGCCAGCAGCGCGCAGCGACAGGATACGCAGTATTTT; v_call: TRBV7-2; d_call: NA; clone_size: NA; j_call: TRBJ2-3
cdr3_aa: CASSLVYRDRGAWSNQPQHF; cdr3_nt: TGCGCCAGCAGCTTGGTATATAGGGACAGGGGGGCGTGGAGCAATCAGCCCCAGCATTTT; v_call: TRBV5-1; d_call: TRBD1; clone_size: NA; j_call: TRBJ1-5
cdr3_aa: CASSQGESVQETQYF; cdr3_nt: TGCGCCAGCAGCCAAGGGGAGAGCGTGCAGGAGACCCAGTACTTC; v_call: TRBV4-1; d_call: NA; clone_size: NA; j_call: TRBJ2-5
cdr3_aa: CAISESSGQGISNEKLFF; cdr3_nt: TGTGCCATCAGTGAGTCCTCGGGACAGGGTATATCTAATGAAAAACTGTTTTTT; v_call: TRBV10-3; d_call: TRBD1; clone_size: NA; j_call: TRBJ1-4
cdr3_aa: CASSLATGELFF; cdr3_nt: TGTGCCAGCAGCTTAGCCACCGGGGAGCTGTTTTTT; v_call: TRBV7-9; d_call: NA; clone_size: NA; j_call: TRBJ2-2
cdr3_aa: CASSLGPSGSTANEQFF; cdr3_nt: TGCGCCAGCAGCTTGGGTCCTAGCGGGAGCACTGCCAATGAGCAGTTCTTC; v_call: TRBV5-1; d_call: TRBD2; clone_size: NA; j_call: TRBJ2-1
cdr3_aa: CASSQDPLSGKTLSEQYF; cdr3_nt: TGTGCCAGCAGCCAAGATCCCCTTAGCGGGAAGACTCTCTCCGAGCAGTACTTC; v_call: TRBV4-2; d_call: TRBD2; clone_size: NA; j_call: TRBJ2-7
cdr3_aa: CASSLGRAGQYF; cdr3_nt: TGTGCCAGCAGCTTAGGTAGGGCAGGGCAGTACTTC; v_call: TRBV7-9; d_call: NA; clone_size: NA; j_call: TRBJ2-7
cdr3_aa: CAISTGMDTQYF; cdr3_nt: TGTGCCATCAGTACGGGGATGGATACGCAGTATTTT; v_call: TRBV10-3; d_call: NA; clone_size: NA; j_call: TRBJ2-3
cdr3_aa: CASPDRANTEAFF; cdr3_nt: TGTGCCTCCCCGGACAGGGCGAACACTGAAGCTTTCTTT; v_call: TRBV28; d_call: TRBD1; clone_size: NA; j_call: TRBJ1-1
cdr3_aa: CASSLDTPPDTGELFF; cdr3_nt: TGTGCCAGCAGCCTAGACACCCCGCCGGACACCGGGGAGCTGTTTTTT; v_call: TRBV27; d_call: NA; clone_size: few; j_call: TRBJ2-2
cdr3_aa: CSSSRTDGTDTQYF; cdr3_nt: TGCAGCTCCTCGAGGACGGACGGCACAGATACGCAGTATTTT; v_call: TRBV29-1; d_call: NA; clone_size: NA; j_call: TRBJ2-3
cdr3_aa: CASSTLGQFNEKLFF; cdr3_nt: TGTGCCAGCAGTACGTTGGGACAGTTTAATGAAAAACTGTTTTTT; v_call: TRBV5-6; d_call: TRBD1; clone_size: NA; j_call: TRBJ1-4